The present T cell receptor beta chain was sequenced within a study of immune cell composition in non-small cell lung cancer. Normal lung sampling was at least 3 cm from the tumour, as distant as possible. CDR1 and CDR2 (germline): SGHTA, FQGNSA. CDR3 length equals 16 residues. Germline trimming cut 2 bases from V and 3 bases from J; bases unmatched to any gene: 4. Profiling relied on immunoSEQ multiplex PCR, and the TCRdb table lists in-frame clones only, not all of them. Of fewer than 20,000 clones in the sample, around 80% were seen once. These same data were also listed under a study on CD4 T cells in lung cancer.

The chain employs TRBV7-2 and TRBJ2-3; 11 bases are shared with TRBD2. The source material was non-adjacent lung tissue. The sequence was collected from a human donor with non-small cell lung cancer. The CDR3 protein is CASSLRASGGTDTQYF. Here the CDR3 DNA reads TGTGCCAGCAGCTTAAGGGCTAGCGGGGGGACAGATACGCAGTATTTT.